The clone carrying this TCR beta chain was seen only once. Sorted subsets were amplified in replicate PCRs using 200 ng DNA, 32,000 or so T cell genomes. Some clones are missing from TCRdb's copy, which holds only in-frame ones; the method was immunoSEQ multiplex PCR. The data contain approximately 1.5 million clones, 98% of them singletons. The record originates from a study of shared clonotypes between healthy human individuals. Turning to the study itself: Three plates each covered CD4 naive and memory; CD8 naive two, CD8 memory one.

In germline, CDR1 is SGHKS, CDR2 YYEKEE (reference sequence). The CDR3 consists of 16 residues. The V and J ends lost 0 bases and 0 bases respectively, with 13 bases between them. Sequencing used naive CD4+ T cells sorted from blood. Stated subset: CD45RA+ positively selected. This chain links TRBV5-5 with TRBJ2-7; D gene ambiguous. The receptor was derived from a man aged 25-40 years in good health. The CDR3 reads CASSLAAGFSSYEQYF. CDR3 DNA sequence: TGTGCCAGCAGCTTGGCCGCAGGTTTTAGCTCCTACGAGCAGTACTTC.